Listed here are 7 T cell receptor beta chains from one sample, sequenced in a study of technical replicates of blood from a few donors. The repertoire was sequenced with immunoSEQ multiplex PCR; TCRdb's copy has only in-frame clones and lacks some. The sample has tens of thousands of clones; approximately 94% are singletons. The specimen sequenced was T cells isolated from PBMCs. The source is a human donor in good health.

The DNA for the CDR3 is TGCGCCAGCAGCTTGGTGGTCGAGTACAATGAGCAGTTCTTC. It specifies CASSLVVEYNEQFF. The rearrangement links TRBV5-1 to TRBJ2-1; no definite D call. Per the germline V gene, CDR1 is SGHRS and CDR2 is YFSETQ. V lost 0 bases and J lost 4, with 8 bases in between. The CDR3 extends over 14 amino acids.

The rearrangement uses TRBV5-1 and TRBJ1-5, with 11 nucleotides matching TRBD1. The CDR3 covers 14 residues. Germline CDR1 is SGHRS and CDR2 is YFSETQ. Germline trimming cut 0 bases from V and 12 bases from J; bases unmatched to any gene: 5. CDR3 protein: CASSLEGQGVGQHF. CDR3 DNA: TGCGCCAGCAGCTTGGAGGGACAGGGGGTAGGCCAGCATTTT. The variable domain in full, with the rest retrieved from reference TRBV5-1 and TRBJ1-5, is KAGVTQTPRYLIKTRGQQVTLSCSPISGHRSVSWYQQTPGQGLQFLFEYFSETQRNKGNFPGRFSGRQFSNSRSEMNVSTLELGDSALYLCASSLEGQGVGQHFGDGTRLSIL.

This clone showed up just once. The genes are TRBV4-1 and TRBJ1-3; 7 nucleotides match TRBD1. The V gene end was trimmed by 3 bases and the J gene end by 6 bases; junction bases not matched to a gene: 8. The germline gives CDR1 MGHRA, CDR2 YSYEKL. The CDR3 consists of 15 residues. The CDR3 DNA sequence: TGCGCCAGCAGCCAGGCAGACAGGGAGGAAAACACCATATATTTT. This codes for CASSQADREENTIYF.

The chain recombines TRBV11-3 with TRBJ1-1; D is possibly TRBD1 (5 bases). Trimming took 6 bases from V and 2 from J, leaving 13 bases between them. This CDR3 has 14 amino acids. The V gene's germline CDR1 is SGHNT and CDR2 YENEEA. The CDR3 spells CASRLMTANTEAFF. For the CDR3, the DNA is TGTGCCAGCAGGCTGATGACAGCAAACACTGAAGCTTTCTTT.

This clone is a singleton in its sample. V gene TRBV19 combines with J gene TRBJ1-2, with a weak D call TRBD1 (5 bases). Trimming left V 6 bases short and J 2 bases short, with 10 bases between. Germline values: CDR1 LNHDA, CDR2 SQIVND (reference sequence). The CDR3 contains 13 residues. CDR3 amino acids: CASSAGRNYGYTF. The CDR3 nucleotides read TGTGCCAGTAGCGCGGGACGGAACTATGGCTACACCTTC.

This clone was observed a handful of times. The chain joins TRBV18 to TRBJ1-1, with D perhaps TRBD1 (5 bases). The germline CDR1 and CDR2 sequences are KGHSH and LQKENI. The CDR3 contains 15 residues. Trimming shortened V by 1 base and J by 1 base, and 10 bases separated the two germline ends. The chain's CDR3 is CASSPLGHQNTEAFF. CDR3 DNA sequence: TGTGCCAGCTCACCACTTGGACATCAGAACACTGAAGCTTTCTTT. Looking up the rest from reference TRBV18 and TRBJ1-1 gives the full variable domain: NAGVMQNPRHLVRRRGQEARLRCSPMKGHSHVYWYRQLPEEGLKFMVYLQKENIIDESGMPKERFSAEFPKEGPSILRIQQVVRGDSAAYFCASSPLGHQNTEAFFGQGTRLTVV.

The rearrangement joins TRBV9 to TRBJ2-5; 7 bases are shared with TRBD1. V dropped 5 bases and J dropped 2; count of bases not matched to a gene: 3. Germline V gene data show CDR1 as SGDLS and CDR2 as YYNGEE. The CDR3 runs to 13 residues. Here the CDR3 reads CASSGTDQETQYF. The CDR3 nucleotides are TGTGCCAGCAGTGGGACAGATCAAGAGACCCAGTACTTC.